This T cell receptor (beta chain) derives from a study of tumor and adjacent non-tumor tissue in lung cancer. Study information: There were 12 adenocarcinoma, a couple of squamous cell carcinoma and 1 small cell lung cancer cases.

On this clonotype itself: The antigen is undetermined.

A modified ARM-PCR protocol with three rounds of nested PCR amplified TCRbeta. MiXCR, run by TCRdb on the multiplex PCR reads, gives a single entry per CDR3 protein. The table records tens of thousands of distinct CDR3 sequences, approximately 73% of them present only once. Whole-study results and caveats: TCR diversity was significantly greater in tumor than normal lung tissue.

This sample's RNA came from whole unsorted tissue. Chemotherapy-naive patients with new lung cancer underwent thoracic surgery in China, August–late 2014. The CDR3 has 15 amino acids. Germline V lookup: CDR1 SQVTM, CDR2 ANQGSEA. V shed 0 bases and J 7 bases; nucleotides not matched to a gene: 9. The sample comprised lung tumor tissue. The chain recombines TRBV29-1 with TRBJ2-7; 10 bases agree with TRBD2. This clonotype originated in a man aged 55 to 70 with non-small cell lung cancer. The DNA for the CDR3 is TGCAGCGTTGAAGAGCCGGGACTAGCGACGGGGGAGCAGTACTTC. This sequence encodes CSVEEPGLATGEQYF.